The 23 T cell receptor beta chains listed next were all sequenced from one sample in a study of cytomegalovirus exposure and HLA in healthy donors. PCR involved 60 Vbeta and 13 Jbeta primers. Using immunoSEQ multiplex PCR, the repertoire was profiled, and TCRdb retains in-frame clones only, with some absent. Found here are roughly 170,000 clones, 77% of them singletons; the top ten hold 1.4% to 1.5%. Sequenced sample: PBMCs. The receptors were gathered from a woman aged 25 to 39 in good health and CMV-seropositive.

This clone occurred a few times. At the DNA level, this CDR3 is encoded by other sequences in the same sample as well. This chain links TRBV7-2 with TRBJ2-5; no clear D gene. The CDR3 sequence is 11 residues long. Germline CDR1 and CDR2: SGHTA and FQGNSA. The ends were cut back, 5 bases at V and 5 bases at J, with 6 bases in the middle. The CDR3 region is CASSPRETQYF. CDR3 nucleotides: TGTGCCAGCAGCCCCAGGGAGACCCAGTACTTC.

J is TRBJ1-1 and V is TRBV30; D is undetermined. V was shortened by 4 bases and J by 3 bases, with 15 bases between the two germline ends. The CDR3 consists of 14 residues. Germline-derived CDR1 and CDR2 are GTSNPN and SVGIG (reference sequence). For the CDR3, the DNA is TGTGCCTGGAAAGAACCCCGACGGGACACTGAAGCTTTCTTT. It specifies CAWKEPRRDTEAFF.

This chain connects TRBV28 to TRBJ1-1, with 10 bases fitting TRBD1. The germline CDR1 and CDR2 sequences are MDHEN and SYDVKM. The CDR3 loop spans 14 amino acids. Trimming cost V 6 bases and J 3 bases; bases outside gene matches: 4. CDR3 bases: TGTGCCAGCAGCGTGGGACAGGGGTACACTGAAGCTTTCTTT. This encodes CASSVGQGYTEAFF. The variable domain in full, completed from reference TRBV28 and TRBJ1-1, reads DVKVTQSSRYLVKRTGEKVFLECVQDMDHENMFWYRQDPGLGLRLIYFSYDVKMKEKGDIPEGYSVSREKKERFSLILESASTNQTSMYLCASSVGQGYTEAFFGQGTRLTVV.

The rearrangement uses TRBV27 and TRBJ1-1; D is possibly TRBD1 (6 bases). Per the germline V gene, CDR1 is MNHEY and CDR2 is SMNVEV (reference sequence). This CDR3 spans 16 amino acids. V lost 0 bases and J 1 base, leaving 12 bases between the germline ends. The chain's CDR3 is CASSLSWDTGNTEAFF. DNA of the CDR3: TGTGCCAGCAGTTTATCGTGGGACACGGGGAACACTGAAGCTTTCTTT.

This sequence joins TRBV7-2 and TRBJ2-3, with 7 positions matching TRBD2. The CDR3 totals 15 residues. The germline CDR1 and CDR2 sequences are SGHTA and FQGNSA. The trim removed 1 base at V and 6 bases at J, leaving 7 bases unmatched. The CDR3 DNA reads TGTGCCAGCAGCTTAGGGTTGCGGGAGCAGGATACGCAGTATTTT. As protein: CASSLGLREQDTQYF. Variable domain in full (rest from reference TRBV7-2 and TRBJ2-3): GAGVSQSPSNKVTEKGKDVELRCDPISGHTALYWYRQSLGQGLEFLIYFQGNSAPDKSGLPSDRFSAERTGGSVSTLTIQRTQQEDSAVYLCASSLGLREQDTQYFGPGTRLTVL.

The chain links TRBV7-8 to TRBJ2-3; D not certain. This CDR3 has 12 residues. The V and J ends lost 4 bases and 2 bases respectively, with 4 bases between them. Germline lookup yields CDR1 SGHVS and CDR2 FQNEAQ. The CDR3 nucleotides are TGTGCCAGCAGCTCAATCACAGATACGCAGTATTTT. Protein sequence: CASSSITDTQYF.

CDR3 loop: CASSTIREGWANTEAFF. The DNA of the CDR3 is TGTGCCAGCAGTACCATCCGGGAGGGTTGGGCGAACACTGAAGCTTTCTTT. V is TRBV25-1 and J is TRBJ1-1; D not certain. Germline V lookup: CDR1 MGHDK, CDR2 SYGVNS. The CDR3 has 17 residues. Deletions cut 5 bases from V and 1 base from J, with 20 bases between.

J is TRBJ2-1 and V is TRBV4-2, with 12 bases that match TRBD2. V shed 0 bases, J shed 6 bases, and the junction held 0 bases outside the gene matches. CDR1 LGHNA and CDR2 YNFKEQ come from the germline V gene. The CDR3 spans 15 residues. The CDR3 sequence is CASSQEGLAGNEQFF. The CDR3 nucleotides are TGTGCCAGCAGCCAAGAGGGACTAGCGGGCAATGAGCAGTTCTTC.

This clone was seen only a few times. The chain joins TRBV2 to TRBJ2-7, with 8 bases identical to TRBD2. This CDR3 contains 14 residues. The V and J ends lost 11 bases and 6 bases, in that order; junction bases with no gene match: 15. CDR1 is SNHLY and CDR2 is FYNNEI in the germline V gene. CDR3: CASSTGGGLGEQYF. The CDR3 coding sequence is TGTGCCTCCTCCACGGGGGGGGGCTTGGGCGAGCAGTACTTC.

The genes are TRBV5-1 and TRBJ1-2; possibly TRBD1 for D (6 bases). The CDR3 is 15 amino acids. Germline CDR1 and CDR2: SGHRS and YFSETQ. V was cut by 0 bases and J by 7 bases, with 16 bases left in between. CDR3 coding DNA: TGCGCCAGCAGCTTGGTAGCCCTAGGGGGATCTGGCTACACCTTC. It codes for CASSLVALGGSGYTF.

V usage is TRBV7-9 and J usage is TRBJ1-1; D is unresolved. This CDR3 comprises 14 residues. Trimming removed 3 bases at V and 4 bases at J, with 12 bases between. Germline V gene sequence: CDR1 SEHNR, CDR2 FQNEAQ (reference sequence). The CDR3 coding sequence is TGTGCCAGCAGCTTCGAGGGTATGGGCACTGAAGCTTTCTTT. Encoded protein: CASSFEGMGTEAFF.

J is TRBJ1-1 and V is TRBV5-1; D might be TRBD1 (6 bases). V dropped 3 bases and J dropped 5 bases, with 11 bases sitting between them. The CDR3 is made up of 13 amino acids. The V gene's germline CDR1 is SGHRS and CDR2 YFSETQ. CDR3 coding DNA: TGCGCCAGCAGCTCTATACAGGGAACTGAAGCTTTCTTT. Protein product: CASSSIQGTEAFF.

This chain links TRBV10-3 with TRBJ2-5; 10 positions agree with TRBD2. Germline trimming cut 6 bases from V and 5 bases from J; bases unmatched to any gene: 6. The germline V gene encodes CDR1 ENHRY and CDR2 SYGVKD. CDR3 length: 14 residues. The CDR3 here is CAISPGLAAETQYF. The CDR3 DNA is TGTGCCATCAGCCCCGGACTAGCGGCGGAGACCCAGTACTTC.

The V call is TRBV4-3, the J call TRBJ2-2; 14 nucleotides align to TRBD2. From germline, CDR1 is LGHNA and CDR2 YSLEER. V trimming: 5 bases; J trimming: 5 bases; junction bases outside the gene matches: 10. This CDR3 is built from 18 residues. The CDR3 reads CASSAGLAGAALTGELFF. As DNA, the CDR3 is TGCGCCAGCAGCGCGGGACTAGCGGGAGCGGCCCTTACCGGGGAGCTGTTTTTT.

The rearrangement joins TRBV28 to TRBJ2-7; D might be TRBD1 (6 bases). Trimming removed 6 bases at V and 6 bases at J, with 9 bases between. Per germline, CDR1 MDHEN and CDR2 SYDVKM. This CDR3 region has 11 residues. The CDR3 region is CASRYRVEQYF. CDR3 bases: TGTGCCAGCAGATACAGGGTCGAGCAGTACTTC.

This CDR3 is CASSRQTSGDFGDEQFF. The CDR3 nucleotides read TGTGCCAGCAGCCGACAAACTAGCGGAGACTTCGGCGATGAGCAGTTCTTC. The rearrangement links TRBV7-2 to TRBJ2-1; 8 nucleotides line up with TRBD2. This CDR3 contains 17 residues. V lost 5 bases and J lost 8; bases outside the gene matches: 17. Germline-derived CDR1 and CDR2 are SGHTA and FQGNSA.

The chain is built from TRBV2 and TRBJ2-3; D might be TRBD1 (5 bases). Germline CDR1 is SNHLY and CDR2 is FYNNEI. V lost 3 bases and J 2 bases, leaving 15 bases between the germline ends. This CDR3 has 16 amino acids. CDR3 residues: CASSERNRPFTDTQYF. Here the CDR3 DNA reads TGTGCCAGCAGTGAGAGGAACAGGCCTTTCACAGATACGCAGTATTTT.

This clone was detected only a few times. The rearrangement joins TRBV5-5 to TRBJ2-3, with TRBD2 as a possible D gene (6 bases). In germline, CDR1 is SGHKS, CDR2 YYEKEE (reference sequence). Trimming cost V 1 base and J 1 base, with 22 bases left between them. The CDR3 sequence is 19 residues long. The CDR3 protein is CASSLFGRETDLRTDTQYF. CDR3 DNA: TGTGCCAGCAGCTTGTTTGGGCGGGAAACCGACTTACGCACAGATACGCAGTATTTT. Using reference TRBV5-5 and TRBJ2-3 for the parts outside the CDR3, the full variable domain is DAGVTQSPTHLIKTRGQQVTLRCSPISGHKSVSWYQQVLGQGPQFIFQYYEKEERGRGNFPDRFSARQFPNYSSELNVNALLLGDSALYLCASSLFGRETDLRTDTQYFGPGTRLTVL.

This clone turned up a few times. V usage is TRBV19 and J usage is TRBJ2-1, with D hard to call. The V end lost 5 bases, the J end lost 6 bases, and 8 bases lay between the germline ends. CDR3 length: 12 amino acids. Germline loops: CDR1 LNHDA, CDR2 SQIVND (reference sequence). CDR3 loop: CASSPFSNEQFF. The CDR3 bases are TGTGCCAGTAGTCCCTTCAGCAATGAGCAGTTCTTC.

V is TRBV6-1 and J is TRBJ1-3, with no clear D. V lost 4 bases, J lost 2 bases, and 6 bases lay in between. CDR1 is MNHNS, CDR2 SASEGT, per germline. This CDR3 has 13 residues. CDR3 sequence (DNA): TGTGCCAGCAGTGTCGGGACTGGAAACACCATATATTTT. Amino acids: CASSVGTGNTIYF.

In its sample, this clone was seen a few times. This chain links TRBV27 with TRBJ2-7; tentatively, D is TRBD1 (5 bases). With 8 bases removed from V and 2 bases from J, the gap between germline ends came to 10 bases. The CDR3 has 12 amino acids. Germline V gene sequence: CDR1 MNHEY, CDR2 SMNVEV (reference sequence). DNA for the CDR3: TGTGCCAGCGCCTCAGGGACCTACGAGCAGTACTTC. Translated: CASASGTYEQYF.

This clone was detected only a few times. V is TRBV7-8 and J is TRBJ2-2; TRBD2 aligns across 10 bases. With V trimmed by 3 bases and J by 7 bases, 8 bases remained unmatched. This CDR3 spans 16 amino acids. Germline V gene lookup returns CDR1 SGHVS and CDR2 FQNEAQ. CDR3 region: CASSFIAGGRVGELFF. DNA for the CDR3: TGTGCCAGCAGCTTCATAGCGGGAGGACGGGTCGGGGAGCTGTTTTTT. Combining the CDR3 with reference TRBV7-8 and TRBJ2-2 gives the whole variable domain GAGVSQSPRYKVAKRGQDVALRCDPISGHVSLFWYQQALGQGPEFLTYFQNEAQLDKSGLPSDRFFAERPEGSVSTLKIQRTQQEDSAVYLCASSFIAGGRVGELFFGEGSRLTVL.

CDR3 in amino acids: CASSLGLAGYNEQFF. The CDR3 DNA reads TGTGCCAGCAGCCTTGGACTAGCGGGATACAATGAGCAGTTCTTC. The chain recombines TRBV11-3 with TRBJ2-1; 12 bases match TRBD2. The CDR3 extends over 15 amino acids. CDR1 SGHNT and CDR2 YENEEA come from the germline V gene. The V segment lost 5 bases and the J segment 4 bases; nucleotides outside the gene matches: 3.